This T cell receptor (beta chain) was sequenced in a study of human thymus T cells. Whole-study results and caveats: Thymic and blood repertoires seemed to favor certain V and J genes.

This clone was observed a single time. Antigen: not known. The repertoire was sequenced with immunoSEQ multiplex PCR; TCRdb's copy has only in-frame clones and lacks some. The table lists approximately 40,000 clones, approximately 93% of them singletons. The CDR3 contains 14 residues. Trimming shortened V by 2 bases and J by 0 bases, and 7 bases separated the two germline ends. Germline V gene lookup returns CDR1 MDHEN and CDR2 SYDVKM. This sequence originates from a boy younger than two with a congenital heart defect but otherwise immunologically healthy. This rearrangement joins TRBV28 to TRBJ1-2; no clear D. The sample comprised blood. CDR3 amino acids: CASSLPGSNYGYTF. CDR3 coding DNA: TGTGCCAGCAGTTTACCGGGATCTAACTATGGCTACACCTTC.